This is a list of T cell receptor beta chains from one sample in a study of T cell repertoires in aging, cancer and after chemotherapy. TCRdb ran MiXCR on the multiplex PCR reads and lists one entry per CDR3 protein. The sample lists about 4,300 distinct CDR3 sequences; roughly 30% were seen once. Sequenced sample: blood. The source of these receptors is a human donor in good health. Both conserved end residues are part of each CDR3. A D gene is named only where the DNA matches it firmly. The size of a clone is reported for some rows only, either as once, few or many, or as a class for expanded clones.

cdr3_length	d_call	clone_size	v_call	j_call	cdr3_aa	cdr3_nt
15	-	few	TRBV15	TRBJ2-5	CATSRDTGTPTTQYF	TGTGCCACCAGCAGAGATACGGGGACCCCTACGACCCAGTACTTC
15	TRBD2	-	TRBV20-1	TRBJ2-1	CSAPRLAGMRVEQFF	TGCAGTGCCCCTAGACTAGCAGGTATGAGGGTTGAGCAGTTCTTC
11	-	-	TRBV21-1	TRBJ1-6	CAPVPNSPLHF	TGTGCTCCAGTCCCCAATTCACCCCTCCACTTT
16	-	-	TRBV18	TRBJ2-7	CASSRTSGGLTGEQYF	TGTGCCAGCTCGCGGACCTCAGGGGGACTGACGGGAGAGCAGTACTTC
14	TRBD1	medium-sized	TRBV6-5	TRBJ2-1	CASRLQGGDNEQFF	TGTGCCAGCAGACTACAGGGGGGAGACAATGAGCAGTTCTTC
14	-	-	TRBV20-1	TRBJ1-1	CSARGTGLGTEAFF	TGCAGTGCTAGAGGAACAGGGCTAGGGACTGAAGCTTTCTTT
14	TRBD1	few	TRBV19	TRBJ2-2	CASRPGQARGELFF	TGTGCCAGTAGACCGGGACAGGCCCGCGGGGAGCTGTTTTTT
13	-	medium-sized	TRBV27	TRBJ1-1	CASSSGDYTEAFF	TGTGCCAGCAGTTCAGGGGATTACACTGAAGCTTTCTTT
18	TRBD1	-	TRBV7-9	TRBJ2-6	CASSGAWTGVSGANVLTF	TGTGCCAGCAGCGGCGCCTGGACAGGGGTCTCTGGGGCCAACGTCCTGACTTTC
18	-	few	TRBV5-4	TRBJ2-3	CASSRPSSSVSSTDTQYF	TGTGCCAGCAGCCGACCCTCCTCTAGCGTATCGAGCACAGATACGCAGTATTTT
14	TRBD1	medium-sized	TRBV19	TRBJ1-1	CASRAGTGLGEAFF	TGTGCCAGTAGAGCCGGGACAGGGCTGGGTGAAGCTTTCTTT
16	TRBD2	-	TRBV6-5	TRBJ2-1	CASSPGTSGNYNEQFF	TGTGCCAGCAGCCCCGGGACTAGCGGGAACTACAATGAGCAGTTCTTC
13	TRBD2	medium-sized	TRBV6-2/TRBV6-3	TRBJ2-1	CASGGTSPNEQFF	TGTGCCAGCGGAGGGACTAGCCCCAATGAGCAGTTCTTC
13	-	once	TRBV7-4	TRBJ2-5	CASIASGLETQYF	TGTGCCAGCATCGCGTCAGGGTTGGAGACCCAGTACTTC
21	TRBD1	-	TRBV24-1	TRBJ2-3	CATSDPTYRDRGKSPTDTQYF	TGTGCCACCAGTGACCCCACGTACCGGGACAGGGGTAAATCTCCCACAGATACGCAGTATTTT
13	-	medium-sized	TRBV12-3/TRBV12-4	TRBJ2-5	CASRDGQTETQYF	TGTGCCAGCAGAGACGGACAGACAGAGACCCAGTACTTC
15	-	medium-sized	TRBV27	TRBJ2-7	CASSLARSQPYEQYF	TGTGCCAGCAGTTTAGCCCGGTCACAACCCTACGAGCAGTACTTC
16	TRBD1	-	TRBV14	TRBJ1-2	CASSQDSGQGVSGYTF	TGTGCCAGCAGCCAAGACTCGGGACAGGGGGTCAGTGGCTACACCTTC
13	-	medium-sized	TRBV15	TRBJ1-6	CATSRGKNSPLHF	TGTGCCACCAGCAGAGGGAAAAATTCACCCCTCCACTTT
15	TRBD2	few	TRBV5-1	TRBJ2-7	CASSLGTSGTYEQYF	TGCGCCAGCAGCTTGGGCACTAGCGGAACCTACGAGCAGTACTTC
13	-	-	TRBV20-1	TRBJ1-5	CSASVLSNQPQHF	TGCAGTGCTAGTGTGCTTAGCAATCAGCCCCAGCATTTT
15	TRBD1	-	TRBV24-1	TRBJ2-5	CATSAGTGGGETQYF	TGTGCCACCAGCGCCGGGACAGGGGGCGGTGAGACCCAGTACTTC
13	-	-	TRBV11-2	TRBJ1-1	CASSSRVGTEAFF	TGTGCCAGCAGCTCCAGGGTGGGGACTGAAGCTTTCTTT
14	TRBD2	-	TRBV11-1	TRBJ2-1	CASSLGSSGNEQFF	TGTGCCAGCAGCTTAGGGTCTAGCGGAAATGAGCAGTTCTTC
15	-	-	TRBV25-1	TRBJ2-1	CASSLRQGLGNEQFF	TGTGCCAGCAGTCTGAGACAGGGACTCGGGAATGAGCAGTTCTTC
18	TRBD2	-	TRBV11-1	TRBJ2-7	CASSLAKGLAGGPKEQYF	TGTGCCAGCAGCTTAGCGAAGGGACTAGCGGGAGGGCCGAAAGAGCAGTACTTC
15	-	-	TRBV7-9	TRBJ2-6	CASSVVRSGANVLTF	TGTGCCAGCAGCGTCGTCCGCTCTGGGGCCAACGTCCTGACTTTC
14	-	few	TRBV6-2/TRBV6-3	TRBJ1-2	CASTVVGRSGGYTF	TGTGCCAGCACCGTGGTTGGCAGGTCCGGCGGCTACACCTTC
14	TRBD1	few	TRBV10-3	TRBJ2-7	CAISGQGGFHEQYF	TGTGCCATCAGTGGACAGGGTGGTTTCCACGAGCAGTACTTC
13	-	-	TRBV20-1	TRBJ2-1	CSASSGAHNEQFF	TGCAGTGCTTCATCTGGAGCACACAATGAGCAGTTCTTC
14	TRBD1	medium-sized	TRBV6-5	TRBJ2-1	CASSPGTGRYEQFF	TGTGCCAGCAGTCCCGGGACAGGGAGGTATGAGCAGTTCTTC